The 30 T cell receptor beta chains presented below share a single source sample, sequenced in a study of shared clonotypes between healthy human individuals. Profiled with immunoSEQ multiplex PCR; TCRdb holds only in-frame clones, not every one. The sample carries about 2,100,000 clones, about 92% recorded once. Naive CD8 cells lacked CD45RO and underwent positive selection for CCR7, leaving out terminally differentiated effector memory CD45RA+ cells. The specimen sequenced was naive CD8+ T cells from PBMCs. The receptor set was obtained from a man between 18 and 29 years old in good health. Some clones in this sample may be carry-over from other donors' samples.

The chain employs TRBV11-3 and TRBJ2-7, with TRBD1 matching 9 bases. Germline assignment: CDR1 SGHNT and CDR2 YENEEA. This CDR3 region has 15 residues. V lost 3 bases, J lost 7 bases, and 10 bases stayed unmatched. The CDR3 reads CASSLGTGFPREQYF. In DNA form, the CDR3 reads TGTGCCAGCAGCTTGGGGACAGGGTTCCCGCGGGAGCAGTACTTC.

The count of this clone is one. The chain has TRBV4-1 and TRBJ1-2; no clear D. CDR1 is MGHRA, CDR2 YSYEKL, per germline. The CDR3 spans 13 residues. V lost 5 bases and J 6 bases, leaving 13 bases between the germline ends. Here the CDR3 reads CASSAPHSHGYTF. The CDR3 DNA reads TGCGCCAGCAGCGCTCCGCACTCTCATGGCTACACCTTC.

The chain couples TRBV11-2 to TRBJ2-2; TRBD2 aligns across 14 bases. The germline V gene has CDR1 SGHAT and CDR2 FQNNGV. CDR3 length: 18 amino acids. V lost 7 bases to trimming and J lost 6 bases; unmatched junction nucleotides: 13. CDR3 protein: CASIAGTSGRMGAGELFF. The CDR3 nucleotides read TGTGCCAGCATTGCCGGGACTAGCGGGAGAATGGGAGCCGGGGAGCTGTTTTTT. Using reference TRBV11-2 and TRBJ2-2 for the parts outside the CDR3, the full variable domain is EAGVAQSPRYKIIEKRQSVAFWCNPISGHATLYWYQQILGQGPKLLIQFQNNGVVDDSQLPKDRFSAERLKGVDSTLKIQPAKLEDSAVYLCASIAGTSGRMGAGELFFGEGSRLTVL.

V usage is TRBV4-1 and J usage is TRBJ2-1; TRBD2 matches 7 bases. CDR3 length: 15 amino acids. V lost 2 bases to trimming and J lost 3 bases; unmatched junction nucleotides: 4. Germline V gene sequence: CDR1 MGHRA, CDR2 YSYEKL. CDR3 loop: CASSQIGGSYNEQFF. CDR3 nucleotides: TGCGCCAGCAGCCAAATAGGCGGGAGCTACAATGAGCAGTTCTTC.

J is TRBJ2-7 and V is TRBV6-1; D might be TRBD2 (6 bases). This CDR3 is built from 15 residues. The germline V and J ends were trimmed by 5 bases and 0 bases, with 14 bases remaining between them. Germline V lookup: CDR1 MNHNS, CDR2 SASEGT. In DNA form, the CDR3 reads TGTGCCAGCAGTATAACTAGCTTCGTCTCCTACGAGCAGTACTTC. It yields the protein CASSITSFVSYEQYF.

The rearrangement uses TRBV2 and TRBJ2-3; D is perhaps TRBD1 or TRBD2 (6 bases each). From germline, CDR1 is SNHLY and CDR2 FYNNEI. This CDR3 region has 18 residues. The V end was cut by 6 bases, the J end by 6 bases, with 28 bases between. The CDR3 DNA follows: TGTGCCAGCAGGGGCACGGACAGTCCGGAGTCTAGCGCGGATACGCAGTATTTT. Its protein product is CASRGTDSPESSADTQYF.

The rearrangement links TRBV4-3 to TRBJ2-3; D might be TRBD1 (5 bases). The length of the CDR3 is 15 residues. The germline gives CDR1 LGHNA, CDR2 YSLEER. The V gene lost 0 bases and the J gene lost 4 bases, with 11 bases spanning the gap. The CDR3 reads CASSQEGKGSDTQYF. CDR3 DNA: TGCGCCAGCAGCCAAGAAGGGAAGGGGTCAGATACGCAGTATTTT.

The chain has TRBV16 and TRBJ2-5; D is unclear. V gave up 2 bases and J gave up 4 bases, with 2 bases separating them. There are 11 residues in the CDR3. Germline V CDR1 and CDR2: KGHSY, FQNENV. The CDR3 here is CASSQGETQYF. CDR3 sequence (DNA): TGTGCCAGCAGCCAAGGAGAGACCCAGTACTTC.

To note about this clone: Sequence at one end of the junction differs from germline and may be a read error. In the same sample, other DNA sequences code for this CDR3. J is TRBJ2-7 and V is TRBV28; 8 bases are a match to TRBD1. The CDR3 runs 14 residues. CDR1 is MDHEN, CDR2 SYDVKM, per germline. CDR3 coding DNA: TGCGCCAGCAGTTTTATCCAGGGGGCTGAGGAGCAGTACTTC. This gives the protein CASSFIQGAEEQYF.

V usage is TRBV10-2 and J usage is TRBJ1-5, with D unresolved. Trimming stripped 4 bases from V and 7 bases from J, with 8 bases between. Germline values: CDR1 WSHSY, CDR2 SAAADI. The CDR3 sequence is 12 residues long. The CDR3 DNA sequence: TGCGCCAGCAGTGCCAGAGAACAGCCCCAGCATTTT. As protein: CASSAREQPQHF.

The V call is TRBV29-1, the J call TRBJ2-4; D not certain. V lost 7 bases, J lost 0 bases, and 4 bases lay in between. Germline V gives CDR1 SQVTM, CDR2 ANQGSEA. This CDR3 has 11 amino acids. CDR3 sequence: CSAVAKNIQYF. The CDR3 DNA follows: TGCAGCGCGGTAGCCAAAAACATTCAGTACTTC. Full variable domain (missing parts from reference TRBV29-1 and TRBJ2-4): SAVISQKPSRDICQRGTSLTIQCQVDSQVTMMFWYRQQPGQSLTLIATANQGSEATYESGFVIDKFPISRPNLTFSTLTVSNMSPEDSSIYLCSAVAKNIQYFGAGTRLSVL.

The rearrangement links TRBV9 to TRBJ2-1; 8 bases line up with TRBD1. There are 17 residues in the CDR3. Germline V gene lookup returns CDR1 SGDLS and CDR2 YYNGEE. V shed 0 bases and J 3 bases; nucleotides not matched to a gene: 8. The CDR3 is CASSVAGSGQGYNEQFF. The DNA for the CDR3 is TGTGCCAGCAGCGTAGCCGGTAGCGGACAGGGCTACAATGAGCAGTTCTTC.

J is TRBJ2-1 and V is TRBV7-6; 8 bases are a match to TRBD2. Germline assignment: CDR1 SGHVS and CDR2 FNYEAQ. CDR3 size: 14 residues. V lost 0 bases and J lost 15; bases outside the gene matches: 10. The CDR3 loop is CASSLASGINPWFF. The CDR3 nucleotides are TGTGCCAGCAGCTTAGCTAGCGGGATTAACCCTTGGTTCTTC.

CDR3 in DNA: TGTGCCTGGAGTGTACGTGCGGGAGTCGTAGATACGCAGTATTTT. This gives the protein CAWSVRAGVVDTQYF. J is TRBJ2-3 and V is TRBV30; 7 nucleotides align to TRBD2. V dropped 0 bases and J dropped 5; count of bases not matched to a gene: 8. This CDR3 has 15 amino acids. Germline assignment: CDR1 GTSNPN and CDR2 SVGIG (reference sequence).

The chain combines TRBV6-6 with TRBJ1-4, with D tentatively TRBD1 (5 bases). Trimming removed 8 bases from V and 4 bases from J, with 14 bases in between. This CDR3 spans 14 amino acids. Germline lookup yields CDR1 MNHNY and CDR2 SVGAGI (reference sequence). The CDR3 DNA sequence: TGTGCCAGCCGCTATTGGGGGGGTAATGAAAAACTGTTTTTT. Translated: CASRYWGGNEKLFF.

This clone has more than one count but fewer than ten. This chain uses TRBV2 with TRBJ2-7; no clear D gene. V dropped 0 bases and J dropped 7 bases, with 10 bases sitting between them. Germline lookup yields CDR1 SNHLY and CDR2 FYNNEI. The CDR3 contains 13 residues. Written as DNA, the CDR3 is TGTGCCAGCAGTGAAGCAGGGTATGGGGAGCAGTACTTC. Amino acid sequence: CASSEAGYGEQYF.

The rearrangement uses TRBV5-1 and TRBJ2-7, with TRBD1 as a possible D gene (6 bases). Germline V CDR1 and CDR2: SGHRS, YFSETQ. The CDR3 extends over 14 amino acids. V lost 2 bases to trimming and J lost 6 bases, with 15 bases between them. The DNA for the CDR3 is TGCGCCAGCAGCTTAACATATGGGGGCCTCGAGCAGTACTTC. Protein product: CASSLTYGGLEQYF.

This clone was seen a single time. This rearrangement joins TRBV9 to TRBJ2-7, with 11 bases aligning to TRBD2. Germline-derived CDR1 and CDR2 are SGDLS and YYNGEE. This CDR3 comprises 17 residues. The ends lost 1 base at V and 0 bases at J; junction bases unmatched: 6. CDR3 region: CASSVWTSGLSSYEQYF. The CDR3 coding sequence is TGTGCCAGCAGCGTATGGACTAGCGGGTTGAGCTCCTACGAGCAGTACTTC. Full variable domain (rest looked up from reference TRBV9 and TRBJ2-7): DSGVTQTPKHLITATGQRVTLRCSPRSGDLSVYWYQQSLDQGLQFLIQYYNGEERAKGNILERFSAQQFPDLHSELNLSSLELGDSALYFCASSVWTSGLSSYEQYFGPGTRLTVT.

The chain has TRBV7-2 and TRBJ2-7; 7 nucleotides agree with TRBD2. Germline CDR1 and CDR2: SGHTA and FQGNSA. Trimming at V came to 5 bases and at J to 6 bases, leaving 13 bases not matched to a gene. This CDR3 has 15 amino acids. The CDR3 DNA sequence: TGTGCCAGCAGCATAGGCGGGGGACCCCTTCGCGAGCAGTACTTC. Translating gives CASSIGGGPLREQYF.

The chain joins TRBV7-6 to TRBJ2-3, with 8 bases lining up with TRBD1. The CDR3 extends over 16 amino acids. CDR1 and CDR2 (germline): SGHVS, FNYEAQ. V lost 5 bases and J lost 2; bases outside the gene matches: 9. The CDR3, as DNA: TGTGCCAGCAGCCCCTACCAGGGACAGGCCACAGATACGCAGTATTTT. Translation: CASSPYQGQATDTQYF.

The chain uses TRBV28 and TRBJ2-2; weak D call: TRBD2 (5 bases). CDR1 is MDHEN and CDR2 is SYDVKM in the germline V gene. The CDR3 has 17 amino acids. V was clipped by 3 bases and J by 3 bases, with 17 bases between them. CDR3 loop: CASSLDPYGEYTGELFF. Here the CDR3 DNA reads TGTGCCAGCAGTTTGGACCCGTACGGGGAATACACCGGGGAGCTGTTTTTT.

This clone showed up just a few times. The chain recombines TRBV27 with TRBJ1-1; D uncertain. Germline V gene lookup returns CDR1 MNHEY and CDR2 SMNVEV (reference sequence). The CDR3 runs to 13 residues. Deletions cut 3 bases from V and 0 bases from J, with 5 bases between. The CDR3 region is CASSFIVNTEAFF. The CDR3 bases are TGTGCCAGCAGTTTCATAGTGAACACTGAAGCTTTCTTT.

V is TRBV4-2 and J is TRBJ2-7; D possibly corresponds to TRBD2 (5 bases). CDR3 length equals 15 residues. V lost 1 base and J 2 bases, leaving 12 bases between the germline ends. The germline CDR1 and CDR2 sequences are LGHNA and YNFKEQ. CDR3 nucleotides: TGTGCCAGCAGCCAAGCTCAGGCGGGCACCTACGAGCAGTACTTC. Translation: CASSQAQAGTYEQYF.

CDR3 loop: CASSARQGANTEAFF. The DNA of the CDR3 is TGTGCCAGCAGCGCTAGACAGGGGGCCAACACTGAAGCTTTCTTT. The chain recombines TRBV11-2 with TRBJ1-1, with 10 nucleotides matching TRBD1. V lost 5 bases to trimming and J lost 2 bases; unmatched junction nucleotides: 5. The CDR3 is 15 amino acids. CDR1 SGHAT and CDR2 FQNNGV come from the germline V gene.

Regarding this clone: Other DNA variants within this sample encode the same CDR3. The chain employs TRBV27 and TRBJ2-7, with D unresolved. Germline CDR1 is MNHEY and CDR2 is SMNVEV (reference sequence). The V end was cut by 6 bases, the J end by 3 bases, with 9 bases between. There are 12 residues in the CDR3. CDR3 nucleotides: TGTGCCAGCAGCCCAGGAGACTACGAGCAGTACTTC. It translates to CASSPGDYEQYF.

Comments on this clone: Additional DNA sequences in this sample encode the identical CDR3. The V and J genes are TRBV27 and TRBJ2-2, with 9 bases aligning to TRBD1. Germline-derived CDR1 and CDR2 are MNHEY and SMNVEV (reference sequence). The CDR3 extends over 14 amino acids. Trimming took 6 bases from V and 7 from J; bases not matched to a gene: 6. CDR3 protein: CASSPGQGIGELFF. The CDR3, as DNA: TGTGCCAGCAGCCCGGGACAGGGTATCGGGGAGCTGTTTTTT.

The chain has TRBV7-3 and TRBJ2-2; 9 bases fit TRBD1. V dropped 5 bases and J dropped 1; count of bases not matched to a gene: 5. Germline V gives CDR1 SGHTA, CDR2 FQGTGA. The CDR3 is made up of 16 amino acids. The CDR3 DNA follows: TGTGCCAGCAGCCAGGCGGGACAGGGGAACACCGGGGAGCTGTTTTTT. Encoded protein: CASSQAGQGNTGELFF.

V usage is TRBV9 and J usage is TRBJ1-2, with no clear D. The CDR3 is made up of 13 amino acids. Per the germline V gene, CDR1 is SGDLS and CDR2 is YYNGEE. The germline V and J ends were trimmed by 0 bases and 3 bases, with 6 bases remaining between them. This chain's CDR3 is CASSVAHHYGYTF. The CDR3 bases are TGTGCCAGCAGCGTAGCGCACCACTATGGCTACACCTTC.

The chain links TRBV4-3 to TRBJ2-1, with D maybe TRBD2 (6 bases). Germline V gene sequence: CDR1 LGHNA, CDR2 YSLEER. Deletions cut 0 bases from V and 5 bases from J, with 11 bases between. CDR3 size: 15 residues. CDR3 coding DNA: TGCGCCAGCAGCCAAGATGGACTATCCGACAATGAGCAGTTCTTC. The encoded protein is CASSQDGLSDNEQFF.

The chain uses TRBV25-1 and TRBJ2-3; D may match TRBD1 or TRBD2 (6 bases each). The germline V and J ends were trimmed by 0 bases and 1 base, with 17 bases remaining between them. The CDR3 is made up of 18 amino acids. CDR1 MGHDK and CDR2 SYGVNS come from the germline V gene. The CDR3 nucleotides are TGTGCCAGCAGTGAATACCACGACAGGAGGGGAGGCACAGATACGCAGTATTTT. This encodes CASSEYHDRRGGTDTQYF.